This entry concerns a single TCR beta chain. The data are from a study of lymphopenia after photon versus proton radiotherapy. The table came from immunoSEQ multiplex PCR; TCRdb's copy has only in-frame clones and leaves some out. The sample yields about 49,000 clones, around 80% seen once. The germline gives CDR1 SQVTM, CDR2 ANQGSEA. The V gene end was trimmed by 6 bases and the J gene end by 6 bases; junction bases not matched to a gene: 3. The CDR3 consists of 13 residues. V is TRBV29-1 and J is TRBJ1-4; 11 bases align to TRBD1. The material sequenced was peripheral blood, taken from a patient treated with photon-based radiotherapy. The receptor comes from a man in his forties or fifties with gastric cancer. The CDR3, as DNA: TGCAGCGTCGGGACAGGGGGTGATGAAAAACTGTTTTTT. This gives the protein CSVGTGGDEKLFF.